The T cell receptor (beta chain) described here comes from a study of long-term antiretroviral therapy in people with HIV. Notes on the study in general: Diversity increased after ART yet remained lower than in transplant donor controls.

As for this clone: As yet, its antigen is unknown.

Sequencing relied on immunoSEQ assay v3.0, run at survey level. TCRdb's table, derived via immunoSEQ multiplex PCR, lists solely in-frame clones and lacks some. The sample lists about 28,000 clones, approximately 84% seen once, with roughly 1% in the top ten. Germline lookup yields CDR1 SGHRS and CDR2 YFSETQ. Trimming removed 0 bases at V and 3 bases at J, with 12 bases between. There are 15 residues in the CDR3. The rearrangement uses TRBV5-1 and TRBJ1-1; a weak D match, TRBD1 (5 bases). The sequence was obtained from a man aged 50-60 years with HIV. The sample consisted of unsorted PBMCs, taken 2 years after starting antiretroviral therapy. The CDR3 reads CASSLVPGDDTEAFF. In DNA, the CDR3 is TGCGCCAGCAGCTTGGTCCCGGGGGACGACACTGAAGCTTTCTTT.